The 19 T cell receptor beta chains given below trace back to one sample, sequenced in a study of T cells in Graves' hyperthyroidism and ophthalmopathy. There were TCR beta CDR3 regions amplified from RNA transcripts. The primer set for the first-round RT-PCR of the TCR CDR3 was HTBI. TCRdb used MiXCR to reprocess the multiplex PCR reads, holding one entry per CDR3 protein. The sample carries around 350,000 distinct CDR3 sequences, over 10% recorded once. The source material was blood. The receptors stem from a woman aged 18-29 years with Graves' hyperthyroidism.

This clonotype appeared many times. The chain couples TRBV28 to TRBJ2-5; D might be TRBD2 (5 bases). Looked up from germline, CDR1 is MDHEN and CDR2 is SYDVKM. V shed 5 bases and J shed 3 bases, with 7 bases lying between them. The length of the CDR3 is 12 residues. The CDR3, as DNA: TGTGCCAGCAGTCCGGGGAAAGAGACCCAGTACTTC. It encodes CASSPGKETQYF.

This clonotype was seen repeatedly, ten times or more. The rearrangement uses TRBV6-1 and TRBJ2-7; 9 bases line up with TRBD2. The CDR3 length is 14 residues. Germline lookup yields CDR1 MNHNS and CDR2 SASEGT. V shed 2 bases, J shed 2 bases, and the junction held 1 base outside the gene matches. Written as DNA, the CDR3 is TGTGCCAGCAGTGAACTAGCGGGGCCCTACGAGCAGTACTTC. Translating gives CASSELAGPYEQYF.

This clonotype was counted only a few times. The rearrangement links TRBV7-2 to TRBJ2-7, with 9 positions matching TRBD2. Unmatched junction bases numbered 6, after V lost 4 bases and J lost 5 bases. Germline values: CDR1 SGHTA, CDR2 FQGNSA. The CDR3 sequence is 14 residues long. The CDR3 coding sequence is TGTGCCAGCAGCTCAGGACTAGCGCGGAACGAGCAGTACTTC. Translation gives CASSSGLARNEQYF.

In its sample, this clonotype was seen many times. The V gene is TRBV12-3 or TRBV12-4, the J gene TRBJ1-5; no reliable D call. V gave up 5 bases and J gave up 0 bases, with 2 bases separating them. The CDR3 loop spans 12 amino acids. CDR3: CASSDSNQPQHF. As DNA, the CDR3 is TGTGCCAGCAGTGATAGCAATCAGCCCCAGCATTTT.

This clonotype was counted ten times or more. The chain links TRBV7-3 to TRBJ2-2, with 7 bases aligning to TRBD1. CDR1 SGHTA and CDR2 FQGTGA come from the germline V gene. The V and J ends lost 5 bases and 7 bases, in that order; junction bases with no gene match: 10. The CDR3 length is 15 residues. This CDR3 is CASSPGGQMVGELFF. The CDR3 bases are TGTGCCAGCAGCCCAGGGGGACAAATGGTCGGGGAGCTGTTTTTT.

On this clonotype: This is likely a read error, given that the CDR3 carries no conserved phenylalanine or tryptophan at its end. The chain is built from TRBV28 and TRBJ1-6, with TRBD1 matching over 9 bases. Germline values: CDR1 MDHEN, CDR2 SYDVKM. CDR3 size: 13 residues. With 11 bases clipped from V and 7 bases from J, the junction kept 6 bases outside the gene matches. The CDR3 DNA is TGTGCCGGCGGGACAGGGCACAATTCACCCCTCCACTCT. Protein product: CAGGTGHNSPLHS.

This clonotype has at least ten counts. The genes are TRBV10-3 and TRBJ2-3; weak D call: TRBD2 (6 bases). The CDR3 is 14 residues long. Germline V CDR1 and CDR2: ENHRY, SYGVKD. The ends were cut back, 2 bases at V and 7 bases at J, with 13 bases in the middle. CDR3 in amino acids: CAISERKDYYTQYF. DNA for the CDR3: TGTGCCATCAGTGAGAGAAAGGACTATTATACGCAGTATTTT.

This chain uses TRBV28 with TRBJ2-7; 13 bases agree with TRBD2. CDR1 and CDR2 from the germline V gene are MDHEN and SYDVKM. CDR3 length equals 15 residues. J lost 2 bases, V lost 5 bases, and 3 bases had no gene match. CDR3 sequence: CASSIGTSGTYEQYF. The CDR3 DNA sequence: TGTGCCAGCAGTATAGGGACTAGCGGGACCTACGAGCAGTACTTC. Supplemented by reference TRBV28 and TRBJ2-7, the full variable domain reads DVKVTQSSRYLVKRTGEKVFLECVQDMDHENMFWYRQDPGLGLRLIYFSYDVKMKEKGDIPEGYSVSREKKERFSLILESASTNQTSMYLCASSIGTSGTYEQYFGPGTRLTVT.

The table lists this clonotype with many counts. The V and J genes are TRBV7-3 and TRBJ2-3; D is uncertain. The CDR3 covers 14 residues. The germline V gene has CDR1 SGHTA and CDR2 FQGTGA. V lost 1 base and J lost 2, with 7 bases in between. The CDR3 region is CASSLRATTDTQYF. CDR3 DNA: TGTGCCAGCAGCTTAAGGGCTACCACAGATACGCAGTATTTT. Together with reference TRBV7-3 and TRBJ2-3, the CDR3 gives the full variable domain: GAGVSQTPSNKVTEKGKYVELRCDPISGHTALYWYRQSLGQGPEFLIYFQGTGAADDSGLPNDRFFAVRPEGSVSTLKIQRTERGDSAVYLCASSLRATTDTQYFGPGTRLTVL.

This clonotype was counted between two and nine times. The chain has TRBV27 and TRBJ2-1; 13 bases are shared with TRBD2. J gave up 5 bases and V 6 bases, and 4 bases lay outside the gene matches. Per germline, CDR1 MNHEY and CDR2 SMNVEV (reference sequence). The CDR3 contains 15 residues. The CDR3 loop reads CASSIGTSGNNEQFF. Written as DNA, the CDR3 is TGTGCCAGCAGCATCGGGACTAGCGGGAACAATGAGCAGTTCTTC.

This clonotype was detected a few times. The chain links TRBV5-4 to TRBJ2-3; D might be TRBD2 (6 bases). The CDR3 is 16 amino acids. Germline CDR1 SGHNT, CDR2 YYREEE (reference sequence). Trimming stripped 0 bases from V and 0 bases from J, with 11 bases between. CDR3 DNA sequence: TGTGCCAGCAGCTTGGGCACGGGGGATAGCACAGATACGCAGTATTTT. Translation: CASSLGTGDSTDTQYF.

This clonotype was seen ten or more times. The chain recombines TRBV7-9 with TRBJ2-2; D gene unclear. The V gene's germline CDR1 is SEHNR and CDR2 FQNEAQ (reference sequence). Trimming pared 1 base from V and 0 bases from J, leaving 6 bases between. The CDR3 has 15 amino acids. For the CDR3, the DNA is TGTGCCAGCAGCTTAGACAGCCCGAACACCGGGGAGCTGTTTTTT. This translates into CASSLDSPNTGELFF. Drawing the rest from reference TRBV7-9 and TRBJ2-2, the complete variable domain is DTGVSQNPRHKITKRGQNVTFRCDPISEHNRLYWYRQTLGQGPEFLTYFQNEAQLEKSRLLSDRFSAERPKGSFSTLEIQRTEQGDSAMYLCASSLDSPNTGELFFGEGSRLTVL.

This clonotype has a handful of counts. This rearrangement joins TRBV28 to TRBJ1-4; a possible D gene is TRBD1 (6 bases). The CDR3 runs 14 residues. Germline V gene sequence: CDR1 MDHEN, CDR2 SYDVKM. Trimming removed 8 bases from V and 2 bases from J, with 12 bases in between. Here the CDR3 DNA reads TGTGCCAGCGCCTCGGGGGGCACTAATGAAAAACTGTTTTTT. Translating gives CASASGGTNEKLFF. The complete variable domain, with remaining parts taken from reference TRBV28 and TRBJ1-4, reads DVKVTQSSRYLVKRTGEKVFLECVQDMDHENMFWYRQDPGLGLRLIYFSYDVKMKEKGDIPEGYSVSREKKERFSLILESASTNQTSMYLCASASGGTNEKLFFGSGTQLSVL.

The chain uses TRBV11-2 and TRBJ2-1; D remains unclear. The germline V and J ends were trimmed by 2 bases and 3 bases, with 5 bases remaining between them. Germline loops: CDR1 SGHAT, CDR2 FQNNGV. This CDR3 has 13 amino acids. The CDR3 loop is CASSLSNYNEQFF. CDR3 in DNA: TGTGCCAGCAGCTTAAGTAACTACAATGAGCAGTTCTTC. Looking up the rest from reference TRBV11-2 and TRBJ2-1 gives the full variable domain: EAGVAQSPRYKIIEKRQSVAFWCNPISGHATLYWYQQILGQGPKLLIQFQNNGVVDDSQLPKDRFSAERLKGVDSTLKIQPAKLEDSAVYLCASSLSNYNEQFFGPGTRLTVL.

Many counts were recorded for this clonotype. CDR3 in amino acids: CAIRMDRGDETQYF. CDR3 DNA sequence: TGTGCCATCAGAATGGACAGGGGGGACGAGACCCAGTACTTC. The chain carries TRBV10-3 and TRBJ2-5; 10 nucleotides match TRBD1. The ends lost 6 bases at V and 5 bases at J; junction bases unmatched: 6. This CDR3 region has 14 residues. CDR1 ENHRY and CDR2 SYGVKD come from the germline V gene.

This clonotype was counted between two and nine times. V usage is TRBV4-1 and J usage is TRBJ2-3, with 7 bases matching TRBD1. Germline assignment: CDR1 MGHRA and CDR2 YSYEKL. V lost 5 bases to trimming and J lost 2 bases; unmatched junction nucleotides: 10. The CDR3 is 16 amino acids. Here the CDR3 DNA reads TGCGCCAGCAGCAAACGCACAGGGGATTACACAGATACGCAGTATTTT. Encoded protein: CASSKRTGDYTDTQYF.

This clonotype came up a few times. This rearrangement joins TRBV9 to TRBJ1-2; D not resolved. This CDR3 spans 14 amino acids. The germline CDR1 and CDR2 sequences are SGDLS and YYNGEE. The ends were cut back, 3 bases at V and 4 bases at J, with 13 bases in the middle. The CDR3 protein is CASSGVSQSYGYTF. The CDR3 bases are TGTGCCAGCAGCGGGGTTAGCCAGTCCTATGGCTACACCTTC.

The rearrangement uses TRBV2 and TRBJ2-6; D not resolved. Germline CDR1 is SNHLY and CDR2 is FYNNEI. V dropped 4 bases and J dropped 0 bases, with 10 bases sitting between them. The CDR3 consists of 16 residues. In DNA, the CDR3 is TGTGCCAGCAGTGGAGACCGATCCTCTGGGGCCAACGTCCTGACTTTC. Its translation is CASSGDRSSGANVLTF.

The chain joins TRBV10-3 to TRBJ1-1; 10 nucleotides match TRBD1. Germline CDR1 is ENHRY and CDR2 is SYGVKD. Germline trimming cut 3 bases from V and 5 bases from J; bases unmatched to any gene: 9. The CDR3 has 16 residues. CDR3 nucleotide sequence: TGTGCCATCAGTGACCCGACAGGGGGCCCTTCTACTGAAGCTTTCTTT. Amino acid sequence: CAISDPTGGPSTEAFF.